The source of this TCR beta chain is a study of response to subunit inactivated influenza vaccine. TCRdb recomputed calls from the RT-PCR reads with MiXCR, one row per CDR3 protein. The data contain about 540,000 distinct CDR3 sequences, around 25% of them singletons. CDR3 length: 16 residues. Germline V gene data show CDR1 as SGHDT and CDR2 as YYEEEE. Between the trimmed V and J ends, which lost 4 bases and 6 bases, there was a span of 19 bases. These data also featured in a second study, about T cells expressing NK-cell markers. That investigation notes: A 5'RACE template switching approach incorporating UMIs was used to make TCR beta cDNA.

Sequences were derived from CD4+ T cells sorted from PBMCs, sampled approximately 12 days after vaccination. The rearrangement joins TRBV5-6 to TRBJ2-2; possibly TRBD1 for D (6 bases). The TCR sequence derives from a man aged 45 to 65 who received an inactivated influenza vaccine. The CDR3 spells CASSLRTALGAGELFF. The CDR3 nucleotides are TGTGCCAGCAGCCTTAGGACAGCCTTAGGGGCCGGGGAGCTGTTTTTT. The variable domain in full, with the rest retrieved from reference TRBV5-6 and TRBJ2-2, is DAGVTQSPTHLIKTRGQQVTLRCSPKSGHDTVSWYQQALGQGPQFIFQYYEEEERQRGNFPDRFSGHQFPNYSSELNVNALLLGDSALYLCASSLRTALGAGELFFGEGSRLTVL.